This passage covers 13 T cell receptor beta chains from one sample sequenced in a study of human T cells and chemical hapten exposure. This sample's time point: pre-sensitization, week 0. The treatment: therapeutic diphenylcyclopropenone sensitization with weekly scalp DPC. MiXCR, applied by TCRdb to the RACE reads, yields one record per CDR3 protein. Here the sample spans some 38,000 distinct CDR3 sequences, 7.5% to 8% being singletons. The material was whole blood, obtained in connection with sensitization to the hapten diphenylcyclopropenone (DPC). These receptors originate from a woman between 45 and 60 years old with alopecia areata. Some clones in this sample may be carry-over from other donors' samples.

This clonotype was detected ten times or more. This sequence joins TRBV11-1 and TRBJ2-2; 8 bases align to TRBD1. Unmatched junction bases numbered 10, after V lost 1 base and J lost 6 bases. Germline V gene lookup returns CDR1 SGHAT and CDR2 FQDESV (reference sequence). The CDR3 consists of 17 residues. DNA for the CDR3: TGTGCCAGCAGCTTAGAGACCGGACAGGGATGGTCCGGGGAGCTGTTTTTT. Its protein is CASSLETGQGWSGELFF.

The V and J genes are TRBV20-1 and TRBJ1-1, with 7 bases matching TRBD1. The germline V gene encodes CDR1 DFQATT and CDR2 SNEGSKA (reference sequence). V shed 8 bases and J 6 bases; nucleotides not matched to a gene: 6. The CDR3 covers 11 residues. The CDR3 DNA reads as TGCAGTCCCTTAGGGGGCCCTGAAGCTTTCTTT. The encoded protein is CSPLGGPEAFF.

Regarding this clonotype: With a much larger clone just one base away, this may be a read error. This chain connects TRBV6-2 or TRBV6-3 to TRBJ2-1; no reliable D call. This CDR3 region has 14 residues. The V gene's germline CDR1 is MNHEY and CDR2 SVGEGT. V gave up 5 bases and J gave up 10 bases, with 18 bases separating them. The CDR3 nucleotides are TGTGCCAGCAGTGGGGTAACCACGTTCGTAGAGCAGTTCTTC. As protein: CASSGVTTFVEQFF.

This clonotype showed up many times. The chain has TRBV5-1 and TRBJ2-7; TRBD1 matches 8 bases. With V trimmed by 7 bases and J by 2 bases, 8 bases remained unmatched. CDR3 length: 14 amino acids. The germline gives CDR1 SGHRS, CDR2 YFSETQ. This chain's CDR3 is CASHSGTGAYEQYF. The CDR3 coding sequence is TGCGCCAGCCATAGTGGGACAGGCGCCTACGAGCAGTACTTC.

This clonotype occurred a few times. The genes are TRBV27 and TRBJ2-5; possibly TRBD2 for D (5 bases). Germline V CDR1 and CDR2: MNHEY, SMNVEV (reference sequence). Trimming shortened V by 3 bases and J by 1 base, and 9 bases separated the two germline ends. This CDR3 is 14 amino acids long. The DNA of the CDR3 is TGTGCCAGCAGTTTTGGAGGCCGCCAAGAGACCCAGTACTTC. Residues: CASSFGGRQETQYF.

The table lists this clonotype with many counts. This chain connects TRBV4-1 to TRBJ1-2; a weak D match, TRBD1 (5 bases). The ends were cut back, 3 bases at V and 7 bases at J, with 18 bases in the middle. This CDR3 has 15 amino acids. Per the germline V gene, CDR1 is MGHRA and CDR2 is YSYEKL. CDR3 nucleotide sequence: TGCGCCAGCAGCCAGACGACAGCAATGGATGTTGGCTACACCTTC. Its translation is CASSQTTAMDVGYTF.

This clonotype was counted many times. This chain joins TRBV29-1 and TRBJ2-1, with D unclear. The CDR3 runs 13 residues. V lost 6 bases, J lost 7 bases, and 16 bases lay in between. The germline CDR1 and CDR2 sequences are SQVTM and ANQGSEA. Written as DNA, the CDR3 is TGCAGCGTACCCGTAAGAGACGATAATGAGCAGTTCTTC. It translates to CSVPVRDDNEQFF.

In its sample, this clonotype is medium-sized (0.01 to 0.1%). V is TRBV24-1 and J is TRBJ2-2; possibly TRBD1 for D (5 bases). The CDR3 loop spans 15 amino acids. Germline CDR1 and CDR2: KGHDR and SFDVKD. Trimming took 5 bases from V and 1 from J, leaving 10 bases between them. The CDR3 DNA is TGTGCCACCAGTGCTCAGGGCCGGAACACCGGGGAGCTGTTTTTT. Protein: CATSAQGRNTGELFF.

This clonotype was recorded many times. The chain employs TRBV21-1 and TRBJ1-4; the table gives TRBD1 as D, unverified against the DNA. TRBV21-1 is shown as a pseudogene. The CDR3 sequence is 20 residues long. The chain's CDR3 is CASSKVAPDIIRVLTEKLFF. The CDR3, as DNA: TGTGCCAGCAGCAAAGTAGCCCCGGACATTATCCGAGTGTTGACTGAAAAACTGTTTTTT.

This clonotype was counted at least ten times. The chain has TRBV5-4 and TRBJ2-1; D is unresolved. Per the germline V gene, CDR1 is SGHNT and CDR2 is YYREEE (reference sequence). There are 13 residues in the CDR3. Trimming pared 0 bases from V and 9 bases from J, leaving 10 bases between. The CDR3 is CASSLAAAVEQFF. The CDR3 bases are TGTGCCAGCAGCTTGGCGGCGGCGGTTGAGCAGTTCTTC.

Many counts were recorded for this clonotype. This chain links TRBV3-1 with TRBJ1-3, with a possible D match to TRBD1 (5 bases). This CDR3 is 18 amino acids long. V lost 4 bases and J 0 bases, leaving 19 bases between the germline ends. Germline V gene lookup returns CDR1 LGHDT and CDR2 YNNKEL (reference sequence). CDR3 amino acids: CASSREGARRSSGNTIYF. Here the CDR3 DNA reads TGTGCCAGCAGCCGTGAAGGGGCGCGGAGGAGCTCTGGAAACACCATATATTTT.

The chain employs TRBV20-1 and TRBJ1-1, with D maybe TRBD1 (5 bases). V lost 0 bases and J lost 6, with 17 bases in between. In germline, CDR1 is DFQATT, CDR2 SNEGSKA (reference sequence). The CDR3 has 15 amino acids. The CDR3, as DNA: TGCAGTGCTAGAGATGGGGCTACGGGTTACGCTGAAGCTTTCTTT. This gives the protein CSARDGATGYAEAFF.

Remarks on this clonotype: Germline is not matched at one junction end, which may reflect a read error. The V and J genes are TRBV20-1 and TRBJ2-1; D call uncertain. This CDR3 spans 14 amino acids. Germline lookup yields CDR1 DFQATT and CDR2 SNEGSKA (reference sequence). The CDR3 region is CGAPHQPPYNEQFF. CDR3 DNA: TGCGGTGCTCCTCACCAGCCGCCTTACAATGAGCAGTTCTTC.